One sample yielded the 14 T cell receptor beta chains listed below, sequenced in a study of cytomegalovirus exposure and HLA in healthy donors. Here immunoSEQ multiplex PCR was the method, and the copy in TCRdb shows in-frame clones only, minus some. Of a few hundred thousand clones in the sample, approximately 83% were seen once. Sequenced input: PBMCs. The receptors shown here come from a woman aged 18-29 years in good health and CMV-seronegative.

The CDR3 region is CASSYLGGSSGNTIYF. CDR3 in DNA: TGTGCCAGCAGTTACTTAGGCGGGAGCTCTGGAAACACCATATATTTT. V usage is TRBV6-6 and J usage is TRBJ1-3; D gene ambiguous. This CDR3 comprises 16 residues. V lost 1 base and J lost 0, with 10 bases in between. Germline CDR1 MNHNY, CDR2 SVGAGI (reference sequence).

The rearrangement joins TRBV6-5 to TRBJ1-5, with 8 positions matching TRBD1. Germline V gene lookup returns CDR1 MNHEY and CDR2 SVGAGI. The V gene end was trimmed by 3 bases and the J gene end by 3 bases; junction bases not matched to a gene: 4. The CDR3 sequence is 15 residues long. CDR3 residues: CASSYGQGHNQPQHF. CDR3 DNA: TGTGCCAGCAGTTATGGACAGGGCCACAATCAGCCCCAGCATTTT.

In its sample, this clone was seen a few times. CDR3 loop: CASRAGYSADGYTF. Here the CDR3 DNA reads TGTGCCAGCAGAGCAGGGTACTCCGCGGATGGCTACACCTTC. The chain couples TRBV2 to TRBJ1-2; the D gene is possibly TRBD1 (5 bases). The germline V gene encodes CDR1 SNHLY and CDR2 FYNNEI. CDR3 length: 14 residues. Trimming shortened V by 6 bases and J by 6 bases, and 17 bases separated the two germline ends.

Only one count was recorded for this clone. V gene TRBV5-1 combines with J gene TRBJ2-2; TRBD2 matches at 12 bases. Germline trimming cut 3 bases from V and 4 bases from J; bases unmatched to any gene: 7. From germline, CDR1 is SGHRS and CDR2 YFSETQ. CDR3 length equals 17 residues. CDR3 sequence: CASSYRPSGGVTGELFF. The DNA of the CDR3 is TGCGCCAGCAGCTACCGCCCTAGCGGGGGGGTCACCGGGGAGCTGTTTTTT. Using reference TRBV5-1 and TRBJ2-2 for the parts outside the CDR3, the full variable domain is KAGVTQTPRYLIKTRGQQVTLSCSPISGHRSVSWYQQTPGQGLQFLFEYFSETQRNKGNFPGRFSGRQFSNSRSEMNVSTLELGDSALYLCASSYRPSGGVTGELFFGEGSRLTVL.

The chain links TRBV5-1 to TRBJ1-3; D gene unclear. Trimming took 1 base from V and 4 from J, leaving 12 bases between them. The CDR3 length is 15 residues. Germline V gene lookup returns CDR1 SGHRS and CDR2 YFSETQ. The CDR3 nucleotides are TGCGCCAGCAGCTTGACGGGGATGCCGGGAAACACCATATATTTT. It specifies CASSLTGMPGNTIYF.

CDR3 sequence reads: CASSLAAGEQYF. CDR3 DNA sequence: TGTGCCAGCAGCTTAGCAGCGGGCGAGCAGTACTTC. V gene TRBV7-8 combines with J gene TRBJ2-7; weak D call: TRBD2 (6 bases). Trimming took off 0 bases at V and 6 bases at J, with 6 bases between the two ends. The CDR3 is 12 residues long. The germline gives CDR1 SGHVS, CDR2 FQNEAQ.

The V and J genes are TRBV9 and TRBJ1-3, with a possible D match to TRBD1 (5 bases). The length of the CDR3 is 16 residues. With 0 bases removed from V and 4 bases from J, the gap between germline ends came to 14 bases. Germline V gene sequence: CDR1 SGDLS, CDR2 YYNGEE. CDR3 nucleotide sequence: TGTGCCAGCAGCGTAGGACGAACAGGACGAGGAAACACCATATATTTT. Its translation: CASSVGRTGRGNTIYF.

This clone came up once. This rearrangement joins TRBV5-1 to TRBJ2-7; TRBD1 is a possible D gene (6 bases). CDR3 length equals 15 residues. Germline V gene lookup returns CDR1 SGHRS and CDR2 YFSETQ. The V end was cut by 2 bases, the J end by 0 bases, with 12 bases between. The CDR3 nucleotides are TGCGCCAGCAGCTTAGCCACAGGGCACTCCTACGAGCAGTACTTC. As protein: CASSLATGHSYEQYF.

The rearrangement links TRBV10-1 to TRBJ2-2, with D possibly being TRBD1 (5 bases). The V gene's germline CDR1 is WNHNN and CDR2 SYGVQD (reference sequence). This CDR3 region has 16 residues. Trimming took 1 base from V and 1 from J, leaving 10 bases between them. This chain's CDR3 is CASSEYQTGNTGELFF. CDR3 coding DNA: TGCGCCAGCAGTGAGTACCAAACAGGGAACACCGGGGAGCTGTTTTTT.

The chain employs TRBV18 and TRBJ2-7; 12 positions agree with TRBD2. V was clipped by 2 bases and J by 1 base; unmatched bases: 3. CDR3 length: 16 residues. Germline V gene lookup returns CDR1 KGHSH and CDR2 LQKENI. CDR3 bases: TGTGCCAGCTCACCAGGACTAGCGGGAATGTCCTACGAGCAGTACTTC. Translating gives CASSPGLAGMSYEQYF.

Comment on this clone: The sample contains more than one DNA sequence encoding this CDR3. The chain has TRBV2 and TRBJ1-1; maybe TRBD1 (5 bases). The CDR3 covers 13 residues. Germline V CDR1 and CDR2: SNHLY, FYNNEI. The V end lost 5 bases, the J end lost 2 bases, and 9 bases lay between the germline ends. Here the CDR3 reads CASSSQGNTEAFF. CDR3 coding DNA: TGTGCCAGCAGTTCTCAGGGCAACACTGAAGCTTTCTTT. Supplemented by reference TRBV2 and TRBJ1-1, the full variable domain reads EPEVTQTPSHQVTQMGQEVILRCVPISNHLYFYWYRQILGQKVEFLVSFYNNEISEKSEIFDDQFSVERPDGSNFTLKIRSTKLEDSAMYFCASSSQGNTEAFFGQGTRLTVV.

The V call is TRBV7-9, the J call TRBJ2-7; 11 positions match TRBD1. J gave up 3 bases and V 0 bases, and 1 base lay outside the gene matches. CDR3 length: 15 residues. The V gene's germline CDR1 is SEHNR and CDR2 FQNEAQ (reference sequence). CDR3 protein: CASSLAGTGGYEQYF. The CDR3 DNA sequence: TGTGCCAGCAGCTTAGCTGGGACAGGGGGCTACGAGCAGTACTTC.

The chain combines TRBV4-1 with TRBJ1-2, with unresolved D. V shed 7 bases and J shed 0 bases, with 18 bases lying between them. Per the germline V gene, CDR1 is MGHRA and CDR2 is YSYEKL. The length of the CDR3 is 16 residues. The CDR3 sequence is CASTDRRADTNYGYTF. As DNA, the CDR3 is TGCGCCAGCACGGACCGGCGGGCAGACACTAACTATGGCTACACCTTC.

The rearrangement links TRBV5-1 to TRBJ2-4, with a weak D call TRBD1 (6 bases). V shed 0 bases and J shed 1 base, with 14 bases lying between them. This CDR3 has 17 residues. The germline V gene has CDR1 SGHRS and CDR2 YFSETQ. The CDR3 DNA sequence: TGCGCCAGCAGCTTGGCACAAAGGGGGATTGCCAAAAACATTCAGTACTTC. It translates to CASSLAQRGIAKNIQYF.